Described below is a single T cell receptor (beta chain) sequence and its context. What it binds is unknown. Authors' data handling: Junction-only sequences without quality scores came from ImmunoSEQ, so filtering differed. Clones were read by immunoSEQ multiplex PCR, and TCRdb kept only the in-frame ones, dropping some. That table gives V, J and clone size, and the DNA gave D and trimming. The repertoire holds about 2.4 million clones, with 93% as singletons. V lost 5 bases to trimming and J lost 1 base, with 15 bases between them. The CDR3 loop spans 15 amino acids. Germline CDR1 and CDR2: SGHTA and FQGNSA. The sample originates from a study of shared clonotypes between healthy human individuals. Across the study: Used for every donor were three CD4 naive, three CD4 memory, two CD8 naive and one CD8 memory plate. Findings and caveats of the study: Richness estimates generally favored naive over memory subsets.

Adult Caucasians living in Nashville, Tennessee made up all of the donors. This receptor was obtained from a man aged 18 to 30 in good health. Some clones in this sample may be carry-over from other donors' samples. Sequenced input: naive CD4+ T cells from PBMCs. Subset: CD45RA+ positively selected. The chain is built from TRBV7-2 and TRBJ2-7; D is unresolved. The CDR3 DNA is TGTGCCAGCAGCGTAAGGACCGGTCTATCCTACGAGCAGTACTTC. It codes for CASSVRTGLSYEQYF.